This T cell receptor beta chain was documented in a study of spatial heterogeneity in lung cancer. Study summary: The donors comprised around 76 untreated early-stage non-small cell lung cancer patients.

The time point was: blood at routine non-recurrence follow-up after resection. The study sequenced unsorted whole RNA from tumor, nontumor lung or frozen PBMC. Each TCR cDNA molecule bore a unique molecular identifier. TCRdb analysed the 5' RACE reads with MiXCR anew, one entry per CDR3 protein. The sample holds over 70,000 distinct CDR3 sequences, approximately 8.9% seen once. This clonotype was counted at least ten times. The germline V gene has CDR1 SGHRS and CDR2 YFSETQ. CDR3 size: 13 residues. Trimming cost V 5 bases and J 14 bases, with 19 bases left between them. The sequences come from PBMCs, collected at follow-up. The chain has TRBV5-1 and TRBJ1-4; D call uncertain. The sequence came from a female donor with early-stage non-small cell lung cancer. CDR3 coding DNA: TGCGCCAGCAGTCCTCTTTCGGGGATGGATCTGTTTTTT. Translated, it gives CASSPLSGMDLFF.